The rows below give T cell receptor beta chains drawn from one sample of a study of control samples from healthy donors and cancer patients. Profiled with immunoSEQ multiplex PCR; TCRdb holds only in-frame clones, not every one. The sample includes under 95,000 clones, approximately 91% of them seen just once. The specimen was blood. The receptors were gathered from a woman aged 30 to 39 in good health. CDR3s include the opening cysteine and the closing phenylalanine or tryptophan. A D gene is named only where the DNA matches it firmly. Not all rows give a size; the values are once, few, many and, for expanded clones, a class.

V gene	J gene	clone size	D gene	CDR3 DNA	CDR3 protein
TRBV30	TRBJ1-4	NA	NA	TGTGCCTGGACCATTCCCGGGGGGGCGGCGATGAAACTGTTTTTT	CAWTIPGGAAMKLFF
TRBV5-1	TRBJ2-7	once	NA	TGCGCCAGCAGCTCACCCCAGGGACTGGCGGACGAGCAGTACTTC	CASSSPQGLADEQYF
TRBV5-1	TRBJ1-1	NA	NA	TGCGCCAGCAGTGGACTGGTTATGAACACTGAAGCTTTCTTT	CASSGLVMNTEAFF
TRBV9	TRBJ2-3	NA	NA	TGTGCCAGCAGCGTAGGAGGTGGGGCAGATACGCAGTATTTT	CASSVGGGADTQYF
TRBV11-3	TRBJ2-1	NA	TRBD2	TGTGCCAGCAGCTCCGCCAAATGGCGGGGGGACTCCTACAATGAGCAGTTCTTC	CASSSAKWRGDSYNEQFF
TRBV3-1/TRBV3-2	TRBJ2-6	NA	NA	TGTGCCAGCAGCCAAGAAGTTCCGGGGGCTGGGGCCAACGTCCTGACTTTC	CASSQEVPGAGANVLTF
TRBV6-5	TRBJ1-5	NA	NA	TGTGCCAGCAGTTATTACTCACGGGGGTCGGGTCAGCCCCAGCATTTT	CASSYYSRGSGQPQHF
TRBV3-1/TRBV3-2	TRBJ2-7	NA	NA	TGTGCCAGCAGCCAAGCCCCCACCCGGTGGGCTTCCTTC	CASSQAPTRWASF
TRBV9	TRBJ1-1	NA	TRBD1	TGTGCCAGCAGCGTGGACAGGGGGCATGGCACTGAAGCTTTCTTT	CASSVDRGHGTEAFF
TRBV7-2	TRBJ1-2	NA	NA	TGTGCCAGCAGCTTAGGCAATGGCTACACCTTC	CASSLGNGYTF
TRBV28	TRBJ1-6	NA	NA	TGTGCCACCTTAGAGGGGGTCTTTGGTTCACCCCTCCACTTT	CATLEGVFGSPLHF
TRBV11-3	TRBJ2-2	NA	NA	TGTGCCAGCAGCTTAGAGTTCACCGGGGAGCTGTTTTTT	CASSLEFTGELFF
TRBV5-1	TRBJ1-1	NA	NA	TGCGCCAGCAGCTTGGTTAGGGGAGGGGGCACTGAAGCTTTCTTT	CASSLVRGGGTEAFF
TRBV6-5	TRBJ1-1	NA	TRBD1	TGTGCCAGCTTAACCTACAGGGGGTGGAACACTGAAGCTTTCTTT	CASLTYRGWNTEAFF
TRBV18	TRBJ2-7	once	NA	TGTGCCAGCTCACCACCATTAAGGAATGGCGAGCAGTACTTC	CASSPPLRNGEQYF
TRBV28	TRBJ1-2	NA	NA	TGTGCCAGCAACCTCCAGGTTTATGGCTACACCTTC	CASNLQVYGYTF
TRBV18	TRBJ1-4	NA	NA	TGTGCCAGCTCACCTCAAGAAGGGCTCTTCGAAAAACTGTTTTTT	CASSPQEGLFEKLFF
TRBV6-5	TRBJ1-6	few	TRBD1	TGTGCCAGCAGAGAGGACAGGGGAAATAATTCACCCCTCCACTTT	CASREDRGNNSPLHF
TRBV19	TRBJ1-2	once	NA	TGTGCCAGTCTTAGGCGTCCCTATGGCTACACCTTC	CASLRRPYGYTF
TRBV7-7	TRBJ1-3	NA	TRBD1	TGTGCCAGCAGCCCGACGACAGGGGCTGGAAACACCATATATTTT	CASSPTTGAGNTIYF
TRBV18	TRBJ1-2	NA	NA	TGTGCCAGCTCACCATCTACGGAAAACTATGGCTACACCTTC	CASSPSTENYGYTF
TRBV2	TRBJ1-4	NA	NA	TGTGCCAGCAAAACCCAGACCCAACGGGGGGAAAAACTGTTTTTT	CASKTQTQRGEKLFF
TRBV5-4	TRBJ1-1	NA	NA	TGTGCCAGCAGCTTGTGGGTTAACGGTGAAGCTTTCTTT	CASSLWVNGEAFF
TRBV27	TRBJ1-1	NA	NA	TGTGCCAGCAGTTTATACGAGGGGAGTGAAGCTTTCTTT	CASSLYEGSEAFF
TRBV7-6	TRBJ2-3	NA	TRBD2	TGTGCCAGCAGCTCACCAAGGACTAGCGGGGGGACAAGCACAGATACGCAGTATTTT	CASSSPRTSGGTSTDTQYF
TRBV27	TRBJ2-7	NA	NA	TGTGCCAGCTCAAACCACAGGAGCGGCGAGCAGTACTTC	CASSNHRSGEQYF
TRBV7-2	TRBJ2-4	NA	NA	TGTGCCAGCAGCTCCACGATGCTGGTTCGGAGTCAGTACTTC	CASSSTMLVRSQYF
TRBV27	TRBJ1-5	NA	TRBD1	TGTGCCAGCAGTTCGACCCGGACAGGGTGGGATCAGCCCCAGCATTTT	CASSSTRTGWDQPQHF
TRBV5-6	TRBJ1-3	few	NA	TGTGCCAGCAGCCGGGGGACTGGAAACACCATATATTTT	CASSRGTGNTIYF
TRBV7-8	TRBJ2-7	NA	TRBD1	TGTGCCAGCAGTTTTGACAGGGTTGCACTCCACGAGCAGTACTTC	CASSFDRVALHEQYF
TRBV4-2	TRBJ1-1	NA	NA	TGTGCCAGCAGCCAAGATGGGACGGGGGCGCGTCTCACTGAAGCTTTCTTT	CASSQDGTGARLTEAFF
TRBV7-9	TRBJ1-3	NA	NA	TGTGCCAGCAGCTTAGAAGGGCGGGCAGGTGGAAACACCATATATTTT	CASSLEGRAGGNTIYF
TRBV5-1	TRBJ2-7	NA	TRBD1	TGCGCCAGCAGCCCTTCGGGACAGGCCTACGAGCAGTACTTC	CASSPSGQAYEQYF
TRBV10-3	TRBJ1-5	few	NA	TGTGCCATCAGTGACCAGAACGTGGAAAGGGGGCCCCAGCATTTT	CAISDQNVERGPQHF
TRBV6-5	TRBJ2-1	NA	TRBD1	TGTGCCAGCAGGTTGACAGGGAGCTCCTACAATGAGCAGTTCTTC	CASRLTGSSYNEQFF
TRBV7-6	TRBJ2-5	NA	NA	TGTGCCAGCAGCTTACTTGTTAGCGCCCAAGAGACCCAGTACTTC	CASSLLVSAQETQYF